The present T cell receptor beta chain was sequenced within a study of T-cell memory formation after mild COVID-19. This clonotype was recorded at least ten times. Its cognate antigen is unknown. The CDR3 has 11 amino acids. Trimming took 4 bases from V and 4 from J, leaving 4 bases between them. CDR1 is SEHNR, CDR2 FQNEAQ, per germline (reference sequence). Broader study findings: CM and EM subsets held most contracting CD4+ clones; EMRA held CD8+ ones. There was a balanced CD4/CD8 profile in clones contracting day 15 to 85, and later expanders leaned CD4+.

MiXCR was run by TCRdb on the 5' RACE reads, yielding one entry per CDR3 protein. The table includes some 150,000 distinct CDR3 sequences, over 15% detected once. The sequenced material came from PBMCs or a T cell subset sorted from them (not recorded which). This chain connects TRBV7-9 to TRBJ2-5; D remains ambiguous. The receptor's source is an adult woman who had mild COVID-19 (a few samples of this study predate the infection). Cell type and time point are not known. CDR3 loop: CASSSAETQYF. The CDR3 nucleotides read TGTGCCAGCAGCTCTGCAGAGACCCAGTACTTC.